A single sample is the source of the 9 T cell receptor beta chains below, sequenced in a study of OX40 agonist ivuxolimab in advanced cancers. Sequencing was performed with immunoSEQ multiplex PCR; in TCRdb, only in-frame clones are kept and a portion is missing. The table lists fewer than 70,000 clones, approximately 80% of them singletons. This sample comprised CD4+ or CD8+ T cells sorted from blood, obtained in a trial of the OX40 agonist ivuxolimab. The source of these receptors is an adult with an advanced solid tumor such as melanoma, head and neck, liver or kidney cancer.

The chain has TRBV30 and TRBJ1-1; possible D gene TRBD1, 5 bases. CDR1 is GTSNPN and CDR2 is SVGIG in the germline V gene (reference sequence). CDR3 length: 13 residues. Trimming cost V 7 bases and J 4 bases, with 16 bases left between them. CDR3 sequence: CAYTQGGVTEAFF. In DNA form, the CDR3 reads TGTGCCTACACTCAGGGAGGGGTCACTGAAGCTTTCTTT.

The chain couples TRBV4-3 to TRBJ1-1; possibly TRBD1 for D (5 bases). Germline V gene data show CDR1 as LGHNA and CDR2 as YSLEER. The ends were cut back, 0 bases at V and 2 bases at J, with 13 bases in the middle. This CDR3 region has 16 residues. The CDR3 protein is CASSQDLHRPNTEAFF. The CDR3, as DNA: TGCGCCAGCAGCCAAGATCTCCACAGGCCCAACACTGAAGCTTTCTTT.

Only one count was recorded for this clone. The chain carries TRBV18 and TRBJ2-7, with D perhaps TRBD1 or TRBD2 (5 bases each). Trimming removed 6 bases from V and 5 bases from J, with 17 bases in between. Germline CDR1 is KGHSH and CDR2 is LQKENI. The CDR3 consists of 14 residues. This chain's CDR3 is CASSWDQGTNEQYF. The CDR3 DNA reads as TGTGCCAGCTCCTGGGACCAAGGGACCAACGAGCAGTACTTC.

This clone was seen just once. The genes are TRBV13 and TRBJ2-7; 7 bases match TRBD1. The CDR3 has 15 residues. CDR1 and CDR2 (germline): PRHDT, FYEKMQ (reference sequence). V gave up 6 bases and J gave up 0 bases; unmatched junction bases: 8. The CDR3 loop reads CASRTSDRASYEQYF. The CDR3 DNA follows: TGTGCCAGCAGAACCTCCGACAGGGCCTCCTACGAGCAGTACTTC.

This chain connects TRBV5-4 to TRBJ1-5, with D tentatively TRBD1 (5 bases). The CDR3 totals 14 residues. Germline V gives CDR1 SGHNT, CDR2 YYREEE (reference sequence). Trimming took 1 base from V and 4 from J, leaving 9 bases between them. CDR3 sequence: CASSLTGSNQPQHF. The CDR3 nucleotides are TGTGCCAGCAGCTTGACAGGTTCTAATCAGCCCCAGCATTTT.

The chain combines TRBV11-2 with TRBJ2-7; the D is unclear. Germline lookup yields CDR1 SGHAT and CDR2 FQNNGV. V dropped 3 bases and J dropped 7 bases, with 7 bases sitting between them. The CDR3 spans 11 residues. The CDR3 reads CASSLLQEQYF. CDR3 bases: TGTGCCAGCAGCTTGCTACAGGAGCAGTACTTC.

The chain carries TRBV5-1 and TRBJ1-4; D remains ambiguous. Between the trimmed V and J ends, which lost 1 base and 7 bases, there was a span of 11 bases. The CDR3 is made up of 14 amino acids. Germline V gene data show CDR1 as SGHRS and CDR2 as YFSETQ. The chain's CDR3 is CASSLWTATEKLFF. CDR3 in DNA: TGCGCCAGCAGCTTGTGGACGGCTACTGAAAAACTGTTTTTT.

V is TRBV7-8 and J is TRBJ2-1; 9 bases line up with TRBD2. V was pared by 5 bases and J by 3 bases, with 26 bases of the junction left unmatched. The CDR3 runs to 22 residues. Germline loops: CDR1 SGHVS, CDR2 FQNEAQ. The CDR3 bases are TGTGCCAGCAGCCAGATAAGCAGCTTATCCCCCGATAGCGGGGGTTTCTACAATGAGCAGTTCTTC. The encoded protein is CASSQISSLSPDSGGFYNEQFF.

CDR3 DNA sequence: TGCGCCAGCAGTGAGCAGGGGAAAACAGTGGATACGCAGTATTTT. It specifies CASSEQGKTVDTQYF. This chain links TRBV10-1 with TRBJ2-3, with TRBD1 as a possible D gene (6 bases). This CDR3 has 15 residues. Germline values: CDR1 WNHNN, CDR2 SYGVQD (reference sequence). V was cut by 2 bases and J by 6 bases, with 15 bases left in between.